Listed below are T cell receptor beta chains from one sample, sequenced in a study of cytomegalovirus exposure and HLA in healthy donors. Data came from immunoSEQ multiplex PCR; TCRdb stores just in-frame clones and leaves some out. The table includes 150,000 to 160,000 clones, 79% detected once. Sequencing used PBMCs. These receptors were collected from a man younger than 45 in good health and CMV-seropositive. Both conserved end residues are part of each CDR3. The D gene is left open where the match is weak. Not every row has a clone size; where given, it reads once, few, many or a size class.

size,V,D,J,CDR3,DNA
.,TRBV7-9,TRBD1,TRBJ1-1,CASSSGTAKNTEAFF,TGTGCCAGCAGCTCAGGGACAGCAAAGAACACTGAAGCTTTCTTT
once,TRBV27,.,TRBJ1-2,CASSSGVFLGYTF,TGTGCCAGCAGTTCGGGGGTTTTTTTGGGCTACACCTTC
once,TRBV6-6,TRBD1,TRBJ2-3,CASSWTGGSTDTQYF,TGTGCCAGCAGTTGGACAGGGGGTAGCACAGATACGCAGTATTTT
once,TRBV7-9,TRBD1,TRBJ1-3,CASSSTGTGVLGNTIYF,TGTGCCAGCAGCTCTACCGGGACAGGGGTTCTCGGAAACACCATATATTTT
.,TRBV28,.,TRBJ1-1,CASSLTPGYTEAFF,TGTGCCAGCAGTTTAACCCCAGGGTACACTGAAGCTTTCTTT
.,TRBV30,.,TRBJ2-3,CAWSVGNMGHRGFTDTQYF,TGTGCCTGGAGTGTAGGGAATATGGGCCACCGGGGGTTTACAGATACGCAGTATTTT
few,TRBV11-2,.,TRBJ1-1,CASSLDPFSRGNTEAFF,TGTGCCAGCAGCTTAGATCCCTTTAGCAGGGGAAACACTGAAGCTTTCTTT
.,TRBV30,TRBD2,TRBJ2-7,CAWSVVTSGEQYF,TGTGCCTGGAGTGTAGTAACTAGCGGCGAGCAGTACTTC
.,TRBV6-1,.,TRBJ1-5,CASRPNGNQPQHF,TGTGCCAGCAGACCCAACGGTAATCAGCCCCAGCATTTT
few,TRBV7-8,.,TRBJ1-2,CASSFDTNYGYTF,TGTGCCAGCAGCTTCGACACTAACTATGGCTACACCTTC
.,TRBV18,.,TRBJ1-1,CASSPTGTMNTEAFF,TGTGCCAGCTCACCTACCGGGACAATGAACACTGAAGCTTTCTTT
.,TRBV6-1,.,TRBJ2-7,CASSAQVRDEQYF,TGTGCCAGCAGTGCACAGGTCCGGGACGAGCAGTACTTC
.,TRBV25-1,.,TRBJ1-2,CASSESRRQLTGGHGYTF,TGTGCCAGCAGTGAATCTCGGAGGCAGTTGACCGGGGGGCATGGCTACACCTTC
.,TRBV6-5,TRBD1,TRBJ2-5,CASSATGQETQYF,TGTGCCAGCAGTGCGACAGGGCAAGAGACCCAGTACTTC
.,TRBV5-1,TRBD2,TRBJ2-3,CASSRDGGLTDTQYF,TGCGCCAGCAGCCGTGACGGGGGGTTAACAGATACGCAGTATTTT
.,TRBV30,.,TRBJ2-5,CAWRGLIGGETQYF,TGTGCCTGGAGAGGTCTCATCGGGGGAGAGACCCAGTACTTC
.,TRBV21-1,.,TRBJ1-1,CATQIHTGPEAFF,TGTGCCACCCAGATTCATACAGGCCCCGAAGCTTTCTTT
.,TRBV7-2,TRBD2,TRBJ2-7,CASSLGTSGRYEQYF,TGTGCCAGCAGCCTGGGGACTAGCGGGAGGTACGAGCAGTACTTC
.,TRBV12-5,TRBD1,TRBJ1-3,CATGQGLGNTIYF,TGTGCCACCGGACAGGGTCTCGGAAACACCATATATTTT
.,TRBV6-1,.,TRBJ1-1,CASRQGEAFF,TGTGCCAGCAGGCAGGGTGAAGCTTTCTTT
many,TRBV19,.,TRBJ1-1,CASSIGPGQLGTEAFF,TGTGCCAGTAGTATAGGCCCGGGACAACTCGGGACTGAAGCTTTCTTT
.,TRBV30,TRBD2,TRBJ2-3,CAWISQLAGHHLTDTQYF,TGTGCCTGGATATCCCAACTAGCGGGTCACCACCTTACAGATACGCAGTATTTT
.,TRBV7-8,TRBD2,TRBJ2-7,CASSLVGTSGYEQYF,TGTGCCAGCAGCTTAGTGGGGACTAGCGGCTACGAGCAGTACTTC
.,TRBV7-3,TRBD1,TRBJ1-1,CASSLQGAQGNTEAFF,TGTGCCAGCAGCCTACAGGGGGCGCAGGGAAACACTGAAGCTTTCTTT
.,TRBV5-6,.,TRBJ2-5,CASRNLGEQYF,TGTGCCAGCAGAAACCTAGGTGAGCAGTACTTC
.,TRBV19,.,TRBJ1-1,CASRDTSMNTEAFF,TGTGCCAGCCGGGACACGTCTATGAACACTGAAGCTTTCTTT
few,TRBV5-1,.,TRBJ2-7,CASSLASGVAYEQYF,TGCGCCAGCAGCTTGGCCTCAGGGGTCGCCTACGAGCAGTACTTC
.,TRBV10-3,TRBD1,TRBJ2-7,CAISVKGQGDEQYF,TGTGCCATCAGTGTAAAGGGACAGGGGGACGAGCAGTACTTC
.,TRBV18,TRBD1,TRBJ1-5,CASSPSGGANQPQHF,TGTGCCAGCTCACCATCAGGGGGAGCGAATCAGCCCCAGCATTTT
once,TRBV6-5,TRBD2,TRBJ2-1,CASSYRASGRIEQFF,TGTGCCAGCAGTTACAGGGCTAGCGGGAGGATTGAGCAGTTCTTC
.,TRBV27,TRBD2,TRBJ2-7,CASSPLAGGYYEQYF,TGTGCCAGCAGTCCTTTAGCGGGAGGGTACTACGAGCAGTACTTC
.,TRBV6-6,TRBD1,TRBJ2-7,CAATGTGFTYEQYF,TGTGCCGCAACCGGGACAGGCTTTACCTACGAGCAGTACTTC
.,TRBV10-3,TRBD1,TRBJ1-2,CAIRRQGLSYGYTF,TGTGCCATCAGAAGACAGGGGTTGAGCTATGGCTACACCTTC
few,TRBV5-1,TRBD1,TRBJ1-2,CASSFSGTGVIGYTF,TGCGCCAGCAGCTTTTCCGGGACAGGAGTTATAGGCTACACCTTC
.,TRBV5-3,.,TRBJ2-1,CARKTTPYNEQFF,TGTGCCAGAAAAACTACCCCGTACAATGAGCAGTTCTTC
few,TRBV6-6,TRBD1,TRBJ2-1,CASTRQGNEQFF,TGTGCCAGCACCAGACAGGGCAATGAGCAGTTCTTC
.,TRBV2,TRBD1,TRBJ2-7,CASSEDRGGYEQYF,TGTGCCAGCAGTGAGGACAGGGGAGGATACGAGCAGTACTTC
once,TRBV5-4,TRBD2,TRBJ2-3,CASSLAASGHTDTQYF,TGTGCCAGCAGCTTGGCAGCTAGCGGGCACACAGATACGCAGTATTTT
once,TRBV25-1,TRBD1,TRBJ1-4,CASSVGIDRELGKLFF,TGTGCCAGCAGTGTTGGGATCGACAGGGAATTGGGAAAACTGTTTTTT
.,TRBV30,.,TRBJ1-3,CAWSEGPRGAGNTIYF,TGTGCCTGGAGCGAGGGCCCGCGGGGAGCTGGAAACACCATATATTTT
.,TRBV5-4,TRBD1,TRBJ2-5,CASSFYRGLEAQYF,TGTGCCAGCAGCTTTTACAGGGGGCTGGAGGCCCAGTACTTC
.,TRBV7-9,.,TRBJ2-3,CASSLRPNTDTQYF,TGTGCCAGCAGCTTACGCCCTAACACAGATACGCAGTATTTT
.,TRBV18,TRBD1,TRBJ1-3,CASSTPGGTRGNTIYF,TGTGCCAGTTCCACCCCAGGGGGGACAAGAGGAAACACCATATATTTT
.,TRBV7-9,.,TRBJ1-2,CASSLGLTATFYGYTF,TGTGCCAGCAGCTTAGGTTTGACAGCCACCTTCTATGGCTACACCTTC